This entry is about one TCR beta chain. Its antigen is not known. Assay: immunoSEQ multiplex PCR; the TCRdb copy retains only in-frame clones and omits some. The data contain about 280,000 clones, more than 70% of them singletons. The data are from a study of Ad26.COV2.S vaccination and SARS-CoV-2 variants. Study at large: The COV1001 Ad26.COV2.S trial arm included the donor.

The sample's treatment: 19 received Ad26.COV2.S at low or high dose, single or two shots; five or six received placebo; per-sample allocation not given. Collection of the samples took place on day 63 after the first injection of vaccine or placebo. General study points: From the TCR breadth and depth analyses, total T cell responses may have been underestimated. Similar non-spike TCR breadth was observed in recipients of vaccine and of placebo.

Here the sequenced sample was peripheral blood, taken in a trial of Ad26.COV2.S vaccine versus placebo. The TCR was taken from a person between 18 and 65 years old who received the Ad26.COV2.S COVID-19 vaccine or a placebo.

CDR3 nucleotides: TGTGCCAGCAGCGAAAGACAGGGCGTAAAGGGAAACACTGAAGCTTTCTTT. It translates to CASSERQGVKGNTEAFF. The V call is TRBV25-1, the J call TRBJ1-1; 7 nucleotides line up with TRBD1. This CDR3 is built from 17 residues. The trim removed 6 bases at V and 2 bases at J, leaving 15 bases unmatched. From germline, CDR1 is MGHDK and CDR2 SYGVNS.